Below, 30 T cell receptor beta chains from the same sample are listed, as sequenced in a study of CXCR3-negative and CXCR3-positive naive CD8 T cells. Through 5' RACE with UMI labels, the TRB cDNA libraries were prepared. From the 5' RACE reads, TCRdb lists one entry per CDR3 protein and no DNA. Its table lists some 40,000 distinct CDR3 sequences. The sample taken for sequencing was memory CD8+ T cells from blood. The receptors originated from a human donor in good health. Some clones in this sample may be carry-over from other donors' samples.

J is TRBJ1-5 and V is TRBV19; checking the TCRdb D call of TRBD1 is not possible without DNA. CDR1 and CDR2 from the germline V gene are LNHDA and SQIVND (reference sequence). The CDR3 contains 17 residues. CDR3 loop: CASRYIWAGGSNQPQHF.

The rearrangement links TRBV20-1 to TRBJ1-4; TCRdb returns TRBD1, unconfirmable since there is no DNA. Germline values: CDR1 DFQATT, CDR2 SNEGSKA (reference sequence). The CDR3 has 14 residues. The CDR3 sequence: CSARPLTTNEKLFF.

The chain carries TRBV10-3 and TRBJ2-1; checking the TCRdb D call of TRBD1 is not possible without DNA. The CDR3 contains 12 residues. In germline, CDR1 is ENHRY, CDR2 SYGVKD. The CDR3 here is CAISEEGNEQFF.

The genes are TRBV11-3 and TRBJ2-3; TCRdb outputs TRBD1, but without DNA this stays unchecked. Germline CDR1 reads SGHNT; CDR2 reads YENEEA. The CDR3 covers 18 residues. The CDR3 reads CASSLDPLWGEKTDTQYF.

Measured by frequency, this clonotype is medium-sized. CDR3 residues: CASSLSEEETQYF. The rearrangement uses TRBV6-2 or TRBV6-3 and TRBJ2-5; TCRdb returns TRBD2, unconfirmable since there is no DNA. Germline V gene sequence: CDR1 MNHEY, CDR2 SVGEGT. CDR3 length: 13 residues.

This sequence joins TRBV28 and TRBJ2-3; with no DNA, the TCRdb D assignment of TRBD2 cannot be verified. The germline gives CDR1 MDHEN, CDR2 SYDVKM. The CDR3 has 17 residues. The CDR3 spells CASSSRWTFMSTDTQYF.

The rearrangement links TRBV7-9 to TRBJ2-2. CDR1 and CDR2 (germline): SEHNR, FQNEAQ (reference sequence). The CDR3 consists of 14 residues. CDR3 protein: CASRLERYHGELFF.

CDR3 amino acids: CASQQGGSSYEQYF. This chain uses TRBV27 with TRBJ2-7; no DNA is available, so the TRBD1 call from TCRdb remains unchecked. CDR1 and CDR2 (germline): MNHEY, SMNVEV (reference sequence). The CDR3 spans 14 residues.

The chain recombines TRBV6-2 or TRBV6-3 with TRBJ2-1; the TCRdb D gene call, TRBD1, has no DNA to confirm it. This CDR3 spans 15 amino acids. From germline, CDR1 is MNHEY and CDR2 SVGEGT. The CDR3 is CASSQDRGQGSEQFF.

The chain employs TRBV20-1 and TRBJ2-3; the D call of TRBD1 rests on TCRdb alone, since no DNA is present to check it. Per the germline V gene, CDR1 is DFQATT and CDR2 is SNEGSKA (reference sequence). This CDR3 has 16 amino acids. The CDR3 is CSARDLWGGPTDTQYF.

This chain links TRBV6-5 with TRBJ2-3; TCRdb designates TRBD1, a call that cannot be tested without DNA. The CDR3 has 14 residues. Germline CDR1 is MNHEY and CDR2 is SVGAGI. CDR3 sequence: CASSWTGAGDTQYF.

The V gene is TRBV20-1, the J gene TRBJ2-7; TCRdb's assignment of TRBD1 cannot be checked, as there is no DNA. CDR3 length: 13 residues. Germline V lookup: CDR1 DFQATT, CDR2 SNEGSKA (reference sequence). This chain's CDR3 is CSARHRGQYEQYF.

The genes are TRBV25-1 and TRBJ1-4; with no DNA, the TCRdb D assignment of TRBD1 cannot be verified. The CDR3 totals 17 residues. Germline V gives CDR1 MGHDK, CDR2 SYGVNS. CDR3 residues: CASRGSGTGWVNEKLFF.

The chain joins TRBV7-3 to TRBJ1-1; with no DNA, the TCRdb D assignment of TRBD1 cannot be verified. The V gene's germline CDR1 is SGHTA and CDR2 FQGTGA. The CDR3 spans 13 residues. CDR3 in amino acids: CASSFGGITEAFF.

The rearrangement uses TRBV19 and TRBJ2-7; TCRdb designates TRBD1, a call that cannot be tested without DNA. The CDR3 is 13 residues long. Germline CDR1 reads LNHDA; CDR2 reads SQIVND (reference sequence). CDR3 residues: CASSTQGAGEQYF. The full variable domain, rest sourced from reference TRBV19 and TRBJ2-7, is DGGITQSPKYLFRKEGQNVTLSCEQNLNHDAMYWYRQDPGQGLRLIYYSQIVNDFQKGDIAEGYSVSREKKESFPLTVTSAQKNPTAFYLCASSTQGAGEQYFGPGTRLTVT.

The chain employs TRBV6-4 and TRBJ2-1; the TCRdb D gene call, TRBD1, has no DNA to confirm it. This CDR3 is built from 14 residues. The germline gives CDR1 MRHNA, CDR2 SNTAGT. The CDR3 reads CASDSDRTNNEQFF.

The CDR3 protein is CASSYETVKYGYTF. The chain recombines TRBV6-6 with TRBJ1-2; as DNA is missing, the TRBD1 call by TCRdb cannot be tested. Germline loops: CDR1 MNHNY, CDR2 SVGAGI (reference sequence). The CDR3 totals 14 residues.

The V call is TRBV7-8, the J call TRBJ2-3; TCRdb returns TRBD2, unconfirmable since there is no DNA. Germline V CDR1 and CDR2: SGHVS, FQNEAQ. The CDR3 runs to 16 residues. CDR3 residues: CASSPRLAGGADTQYF.

The chain combines TRBV7-8 with TRBJ2-1; TCRdb outputs TRBD2, but without DNA this stays unchecked. The CDR3 has 17 residues. Germline values: CDR1 SGHVS, CDR2 FQNEAQ. The CDR3 here is CASSLGLRLAGINEQFF.

V is TRBV6-6 and J is TRBJ1-2; TCRdb returns TRBD1, unconfirmable since there is no DNA. CDR3 length equals 16 residues. Per the germline V gene, CDR1 is MNHNY and CDR2 is SVGAGI (reference sequence). The CDR3 here is CASRGKPGQDNYGYTF.

The chain has TRBV7-9 and TRBJ2-7; TCRdb's D call, TRBD1, is unchecked because there is no DNA. The germline gives CDR1 SEHNR, CDR2 FQNEAQ (reference sequence). The CDR3 extends over 15 amino acids. The CDR3 loop is CASSPPTGLSYEQYF.

The chain recombines TRBV20-1 with TRBJ2-1; checking the TCRdb D call of TRBD2 is not possible without DNA. CDR1 and CDR2 (germline): DFQATT, SNEGSKA (reference sequence). The CDR3 has 13 residues. CDR3 residues: CSATGALTNEQFF.

The chain has TRBV9 and TRBJ2-5; TCRdb calls TRBD1, which cannot be checked without DNA. Looked up from germline, CDR1 is SGDLS and CDR2 is YYNGEE. CDR3 size: 15 residues. CDR3: CASSVSGGAKETQYF.

The chain employs TRBV7-9 and TRBJ2-3; no DNA is available, so the TRBD2 call from TCRdb remains unchecked. Looked up from germline, CDR1 is SEHNR and CDR2 is FQNEAQ (reference sequence). The CDR3 is made up of 15 amino acids. Here the CDR3 reads CASSSRLVFTDTQYF.

The CDR3 is CASSQDGTGSAYEQYF. This chain joins TRBV4-3 and TRBJ2-7; as DNA is missing, the TRBD1 call by TCRdb cannot be tested. CDR1 is LGHNA, CDR2 YSLEER, per germline. The CDR3 totals 16 residues.

The chain joins TRBV29-1 to TRBJ2-3. Germline values: CDR1 SQVTM, CDR2 ANQGSEA. CDR3 size: 13 residues. CDR3 loop: CSVEEGRMNTQYF.

This sequence joins TRBV4-2 and TRBJ2-2; there is no DNA to check the TCRdb D call of TRBD2. CDR1 and CDR2 from the germline V gene are LGHNA and YNFKEQ. The CDR3 contains 15 residues. CDR3 in amino acids: CASSQLVLNTGELFF.

The chain combines TRBV20-1 with TRBJ1-2; TCRdb reports TRBD1, a call that lacks DNA to check it against. The CDR3 is made up of 15 amino acids. In germline, CDR1 is DFQATT, CDR2 SNEGSKA (reference sequence). The CDR3 reads CSARSGGREDYGYTF.

This chain connects TRBV7-2 to TRBJ2-3; TCRdb designates TRBD2, a call that cannot be tested without DNA. Germline CDR1 reads SGHTA; CDR2 reads FQGNSA. The CDR3 is made up of 17 amino acids. The CDR3 region is CASSLYSGTRGTDTQYF.

CDR3 sequence reads: CASRETGGDSPLHF. The chain couples TRBV5-1 to TRBJ1-6; the D call from TCRdb, TRBD1, cannot be confirmed without DNA. Germline loops: CDR1 SGHRS, CDR2 YFSETQ. The CDR3 extends over 14 amino acids.